These 20 T cell receptor beta chains came from one sample sequenced in a study of T-cell memory formation after mild COVID-19. TCRdb ran MiXCR on the 5' RACE reads and lists one entry per CDR3 protein. The repertoire holds roughly 610,000 distinct CDR3 sequences, 17% seen once, with 8.1% in the top ten. Material: PBMCs or a T cell subset sorted from them (not recorded which). Receptors originate from an adult woman who had mild COVID-19 (a few samples of this study predate the infection). Cell type and time point are not known.

Only a few counts were recorded for this clonotype. The rearrangement uses TRBV5-1 and TRBJ1-2; D is uncertain. Deletions cut 4 bases from V and 0 bases from J, with 13 bases between. Germline V CDR1 and CDR2: SGHRS, YFSETQ. This CDR3 comprises 15 residues. In nucleotides, the CDR3 is TGCGCCAGCAGCCACGTGCCCACCGCTAACTATGGCTACACCTTC. It is translated as CASSHVPTANYGYTF.

The chain carries TRBV6-1 and TRBJ1-5; 10 nucleotides line up with TRBD1. The germline V gene has CDR1 MNHNS and CDR2 SASEGT. The junction had 10 bases not matched to a gene; V was cut back by 0 bases and J by 8 bases. There are 17 residues in the CDR3. The CDR3 DNA is TGTGCCAGCAGTGAAGCGCTCGGGGACAGGGGAAGTGAGCCCCAGCATTTT. This codes for CASSEALGDRGSEPQHF.

The V gene is TRBV24-1, the J gene TRBJ2-7; D is tentatively TRBD1 or TRBD2 (5 bases each). The CDR3 sequence is 12 residues long. Trimming shortened V by 4 bases and J by 6 bases, and 9 bases separated the two germline ends. Germline V lookup: CDR1 KGHDR, CDR2 SFDVKD. CDR3 residues: CATSDGDGEQYF. The CDR3 DNA follows: TGTGCCACCAGTGACGGGGACGGCGAGCAGTACTTC.

The genes are TRBV20-1 and TRBJ2-3, with 14 bases matching TRBD2. This CDR3 contains 15 residues. Germline lookup yields CDR1 DFQATT and CDR2 SNEGSKA (reference sequence). Trimming at V came to 6 bases and at J to 1 base, leaving 3 bases not matched to a gene. The CDR3 loop reads CSAGTSGSGTDTQYF. The CDR3 nucleotides are TGCAGTGCGGGGACTAGCGGGAGCGGCACAGATACGCAGTATTTT.

This chain joins TRBV13 and TRBJ2-3; 8 bases map to TRBD2. With V trimmed by 4 bases and J by 4 bases, 10 bases remained unmatched. Per germline, CDR1 PRHDT and CDR2 FYEKMQ (reference sequence). CDR3 length: 16 residues. The CDR3 reads CASSSSSAGGPDTQYF. The CDR3 DNA follows: TGTGCCAGCAGCTCCTCTAGTGCGGGGGGACCAGATACGCAGTATTTT.

This clonotype was observed a few times. The chain is built from TRBV30 and TRBJ1-1; D is uncertain. V lost 0 bases to trimming and J lost 8 bases, with 10 bases between them. Germline CDR1 reads GTSNPN; CDR2 reads SVGIG (reference sequence). The CDR3 is 12 residues long. CDR3 residues: CAWSVLPAEAFF. Here the CDR3 DNA reads TGTGCCTGGAGTGTACTCCCAGCCGAAGCTTTCTTT.

The rearrangement links TRBV20-1 to TRBJ2-3; 9 bases match TRBD2. The CDR3 length is 14 residues. Germline CDR1 reads DFQATT; CDR2 reads SNEGSKA (reference sequence). J was trimmed by 2 bases and V by 8 bases; bases with no gene match: 8. CDR3 protein: CSIRGGDNTDTQYF. CDR3 sequence (DNA): TGCAGTATCCGCGGGGGGGACAACACAGATACGCAGTATTTT.

The J gene is TRBJ2-1, the V gene TRBV6-4; 10 positions match TRBD2. The J segment lost 8 bases and the V segment lost 5 bases, leaving 9 bases of the junction unmatched. This CDR3 comprises 15 residues. Germline lookup yields CDR1 MRHNA and CDR2 SNTAGT. The CDR3 protein is CASSIEASGGHEQFF. Here the CDR3 DNA reads TGTGCCAGCAGTATTGAGGCTAGCGGGGGCCATGAGCAGTTCTTC.

This clonotype occurred a few times. The chain employs TRBV6-2 or TRBV6-3 and TRBJ1-5; D gene ambiguous. The CDR3 consists of 16 residues. From germline, CDR1 is MNHEY and CDR2 SVGEGT. The ends were cut back, 2 bases at V and 0 bases at J, with 11 bases in the middle. CDR3 in amino acids: CASSYTYRNSNQPQHF. In nucleotides, the CDR3 is TGTGCCAGCAGTTACACCTACAGAAATAGCAATCAGCCCCAGCATTTT.

The gene calls are TRBV10-3 and TRBJ2-7; 8 positions agree with TRBD1. This CDR3 region has 16 residues. V was clipped by 8 bases and J by 3 bases; unmatched bases: 15. Germline V gene lookup returns CDR1 ENHRY and CDR2 SYGVKD. In DNA form, the CDR3 reads TGTGCCATCTCCACCGTGGAGGGACAGGCCCACTACGAGCAGTACTTC. Translated: CAISTVEGQAHYEQYF.

The rearrangement uses TRBV11-2 and TRBJ2-1, with 13 bases identical to TRBD2. This CDR3 has 14 residues. Germline CDR1 SGHAT, CDR2 FQNNGV. Germline trimming cut 4 bases from V and 14 bases from J; bases unmatched to any gene: 8. In DNA, the CDR3 is TGTGCCAGCAGCTCGGGACTAGCGGGGAAAGCGAAGTTCTTC. It specifies CASSSGLAGKAKFF.

This clonotype was seen a few times. V is TRBV20-1 and J is TRBJ1-1; weak D call: TRBD1 (6 bases). V lost 4 bases, J lost 1 base, and 10 bases lay in between. The CDR3 has 13 amino acids. Germline-derived CDR1 and CDR2 are DFQATT and SNEGSKA (reference sequence). The CDR3 nucleotides read TGCAGTGCTAAAGAGGGGGGGAACACTGAAGCTTTCTTT. Its translation: CSAKEGGNTEAFF.

This chain joins TRBV30 and TRBJ1-5; the match to TRBD1 covers 8 bases. Germline trimming cut 2 bases from V and 0 bases from J; bases unmatched to any gene: 9. Germline V CDR1 and CDR2: GTSNPN, SVGIG (reference sequence). This CDR3 is 17 amino acids long. The CDR3 region has the DNA TGTGCCTGGAGTAATCTTGGGACAGGTTATAGCAATCAGCCCCAGCATTTT. As protein: CAWSNLGTGYSNQPQHF.

The J gene is TRBJ2-5, the V gene TRBV15, with TRBD1 as a possible D gene (5 bases). V dropped 8 bases and J dropped 5 bases, with 12 bases sitting between them. Germline loops: CDR1 LNHNV, CDR2 YYDKDF (reference sequence). The CDR3 is 12 amino acids. CDR3 sequence (DNA): TGTGCCACCGAAGGGGTGGCGGAGACCCAGTACTTC. Amino acids: CATEGVAETQYF.

This chain links TRBV19 with TRBJ2-1; no clear D. This CDR3 has 15 amino acids. Germline values: CDR1 LNHDA, CDR2 SQIVND (reference sequence). The germline V and J ends were trimmed by 3 bases and 0 bases, with 9 bases remaining between them. The CDR3 is CASSIPGSSYNEQFF. As DNA, the CDR3 is TGTGCCAGTAGTATCCCGGGCTCCTCCTACAATGAGCAGTTCTTC.

This clonotype has more than one count but fewer than ten. This chain joins TRBV3-1 and TRBJ1-4; the D gene is possibly TRBD1 (5 bases). CDR3 length: 15 amino acids. Germline CDR1 and CDR2: LGHDT and YNNKEL (reference sequence). Trimming shortened V by 0 bases and J by 11 bases, and 16 bases separated the two germline ends. The CDR3 sequence is CASSQDEVGGRKLFF. CDR3 nucleotides: TGTGCCAGCAGCCAAGATGAAGTTGGGGGTAGGAAACTGTTTTTT.

This clonotype was found a few times. J is TRBJ2-2 and V is TRBV4-3, with a possible D match to TRBD2 (7 bases). This CDR3 comprises 16 residues. Germline assignment: CDR1 LGHNA and CDR2 YSLEER. V was shortened by 6 bases and J by 4 bases, with 18 bases between the two germline ends. CDR3 residues: CASRMGGGLATGELFF. The CDR3 coding sequence is TGCGCCAGCAGAATGGGGGGGGGCCTGGCCACCGGGGAGCTGTTTTTT.

The rearrangement uses TRBV12-3 or TRBV12-4 and TRBJ2-2; the match to TRBD1 covers 9 bases. The V and J ends lost 6 bases and 8 bases, in that order; junction bases with no gene match: 13. This CDR3 contains 16 residues. The CDR3, as DNA: TGTGCCAGCAGATATGGAACAGGGGGCTCTCGGGGGGAGCTGTTTTTT. This sequence encodes CASRYGTGGSRGELFF.

This clonotype turned up a few times. V and J are TRBV4-2 and TRBJ2-7; D is unresolved. V was cut by 1 base and J by 3 bases, with 13 bases left in between. CDR1 and CDR2 from the germline V gene are LGHNA and YNFKEQ. This CDR3 comprises 15 residues. The CDR3 is CASSQVAGPSYEQYF. The CDR3 DNA reads TGTGCCAGCAGCCAAGTTGCCGGGCCGAGCTACGAGCAGTACTTC.

The chain is built from TRBV29-1 and TRBJ2-7; D gene unclear. Between the trimmed V and J ends, which lost 4 bases and 4 bases, there was a span of 8 bases. Looked up from germline, CDR1 is SQVTM and CDR2 is ANQGSEA. The CDR3 consists of 11 residues. CDR3 protein: CSVGVDYEQYF. CDR3 sequence (DNA): TGCAGCGTTGGGGTGGATTACGAGCAGTACTTC.